This TCR beta chain is from a study of blood T cell repertoires in COVID-19. Looking at the study overall: COVID-19 samples from acute and convalescent phases originated in the United States, Italy and Spain. The cDNA or gDNA used as material had been derived from T cells, B-cell-depleted T cells, or PBMCs.

The CDR3 covers 14 residues. Trimming removed 5 bases from V and 4 bases from J, with 12 bases in between. CDR1 is SGHAT and CDR2 is FQNNGV in the germline V gene. Some clones are missing from TCRdb's copy, which holds only in-frame ones; the method was immunoSEQ multiplex PCR. The repertoire consists of a few hundred thousand clones, with 65% to 85% occurring once and the leading ten covering more than 2.5%. The receptor was derived from a woman in her 30s who had recovered from COVID-19. The chain carries TRBV11-2 and TRBJ2-1; perhaps TRBD2 as D (5 bases). The sequenced material came from peripheral blood. The CDR3 loop is CASSPTTNYNEQFF. CDR3 sequence (DNA): TGTGCCAGCAGCCCAACGACTAATTACAATGAGCAGTTCTTC.